The 21 T cell receptor beta chains below come from one sample, sequenced in a study of post-analysis software for immune sequencing data. Study-level results: TRBV segments more frequent in patients than in controls numbered roughly 5 and included TRBV5-6, TRBV5-1 and TRBV20-1.

These TCRs are of unknown antigen specificity. Every TCR beta cDNA library bore unique molecular identifiers. MiXCR, run by TCRdb on the PCR reads, gives a single entry per CDR3 protein. The sample lists over 250,000 distinct CDR3 sequences, 35% to 40% occurring once. What was sequenced was blood. These receptors were collected from a girl aged 5 to 17 with multiple sclerosis.

Details on this clonotype: This may be a read error, as it is one base from a much larger clone. The gene calls are TRBV15 and TRBJ2-3; the match to TRBD1 covers 7 bases. CDR1 is LNHNV, CDR2 YYDKDF, per germline (reference sequence). This CDR3 is 15 amino acids long. CDR3 region: CATSWGQPTTDAQYF. The CDR3 nucleotides are TGTGCCACCAGCTGGGGACAGCCGACAACAGATGCGCAGTATTTT.

On this clonotype: The germline gene is not matched at one end of the junction; a read error may be the cause. The J gene is TRBJ2-7, the V gene TRBV3-1; D gene unclear. In germline, CDR1 is LGHDT, CDR2 YNNKEL (reference sequence). The length of the CDR3 is 13 residues. The CDR3 is CASSHGLRYEQYF. Written as DNA, the CDR3 is TGTGCCAGTAGCCACGGGTTGCGTTACGAGCAGTACTTC.

On this clonotype itself: A read error is possible here, since a much larger clone lies one base away. V and J are TRBV15 and TRBJ2-5; D might be TRBD2 (7 bases). Germline CDR1 is LNHNV and CDR2 is YYDKDF (reference sequence). This CDR3 has 17 residues. The CDR3 sequence is CATSRGEGDYKEEAQYF. The DNA for the CDR3 is TGTGCCACCAGCAGGGGTGAGGGGGACTATAAGGAAGAGGCCCAGTACTTC. Based on the CDR3 plus reference TRBV15 and TRBJ2-5, the full variable domain is DAMVIQNPRYQVTQFGKPVTLSCSQTLNHNVMYWYQQKSSQAPKLLFHYYDKDFNNEADTPDNFQSRRPNTSFCFLDIRSPGLGDTAMYLCATSRGEGDYKEEAQYFGPGTRLLVL.

This clonotype is a singleton in its sample. The chain recombines TRBV11-2 with TRBJ2-3; 11 bases line up with TRBD2. This CDR3 region has 18 residues. CDR1 and CDR2 (germline): SGHAT, FQNNGV. Unmatched junction bases numbered 14, after V lost 5 bases and J lost 4 bases. The CDR3 loop is CASSRGASGGRGADTQYF. CDR3 coding DNA: TGTGCCAGCAGCCGTGGGGCTAGCGGGGGGCGGGGTGCAGATACGCAGTATTTT.

This clonotype turned up a few times. The V gene is TRBV15, the J gene TRBJ1-4; weak D call: TRBD1 (6 bases). Germline V gene sequence: CDR1 LNHNV, CDR2 YYDKDF (reference sequence). Trimming stripped 5 bases from V and 8 bases from J, with 15 bases between. The CDR3 length is 14 residues. CDR3: CATSVQGRGEKLFF. The CDR3 DNA is TGTGCCACCAGCGTTCAAGGCAGGGGCGAAAAACTGTTTTTT. The entire variable domain, with the rest obtained from reference TRBV15 and TRBJ1-4, is as follows: DAMVIQNPRYQVTQFGKPVTLSCSQTLNHNVMYWYQQKSSQAPKLLFHYYDKDFNNEADTPDNFQSRRPNTSFCFLDIRSPGLGDTAMYLCATSVQGRGEKLFFGSGTQLSVL.

The V gene is TRBV6-2 or TRBV6-3, the J gene TRBJ1-2; D remains unclear. Per germline, CDR1 MNHEY and CDR2 SVGEGT. V shed 2 bases and J shed 1 base, with 5 bases lying between them. The CDR3 runs to 13 residues. The DNA for the CDR3 is TGTGCCAGCAGTTACCGGGATAACTATGGCTACACCTTC. This codes for CASSYRDNYGYTF.

With regard to this clonotype: A read error is likely, as this CDR3 ends without the conserved phenylalanine or tryptophan. The rearrangement joins TRBV6-1 to TRBJ2-1; TRBD1 matches at 12 bases. The CDR3 extends over 17 amino acids. V shed 5 bases, J shed 7 bases, and the junction held 12 bases outside the gene matches. Germline-derived CDR1 and CDR2 are MNHNS and SASEGT. CDR3 sequence reads: CASSPTRGQGARNEQFC. The CDR3, as DNA: TGTGCCAGCAGTCCGACCCGGGGACAGGGGGCGCGGAATGAGCAGTTCTGC.

This chain joins TRBV20-1 and TRBJ2-1; D not resolved. Germline V gives CDR1 DFQATT, CDR2 SNEGSKA (reference sequence). Trimming left V 1 base short and J 2 bases short, with 21 bases between. The CDR3 loop spans 18 amino acids. The CDR3 bases are TGCAGTGCTAGAGGCCCCCTGGGATCCCAGACACCCTACAATGAGCAGTTCTTC. Its protein is CSARGPLGSQTPYNEQFF.

This clonotype was counted a few times. At one end, the junction sequence differs from germline, possibly due to a read error. V gene TRBV7-3 combines with J gene TRBJ2-3, with TRBD2 matching 8 bases. CDR1 SGHTA and CDR2 FQGTGA come from the germline V gene. The CDR3 runs 19 residues. CDR3 in DNA: TGTGCCGGCAGCTTATTTGGGACTAGTAATGTGCCGTGGGAAGATACGCAGTATTTT. Protein sequence: CAGSLFGTSNVPWEDTQYF.

The gene calls are TRBV7-6 and TRBJ2-1; D may correspond to TRBD1 or TRBD2 (5 bases each). The CDR3 extends over 16 amino acids. Germline V lookup: CDR1 SGHVS, CDR2 FNYEAQ. V gave up 1 base and J gave up 8 bases, with 18 bases separating them. The CDR3 protein is CASSLEWGPRFHEQFF. The DNA of the CDR3 is TGTGCCAGCAGCTTAGAGTGGGGACCAAGGTTTCATGAGCAGTTCTTC.

This clonotype occurred many times. V gene TRBV7-2 combines with J gene TRBJ1-1; D is undetermined. This CDR3 has 15 amino acids. Trimming removed 2 bases from V and 4 bases from J, with 14 bases in between. Germline lookup yields CDR1 SGHTA and CDR2 FQGNSA. CDR3 in amino acids: CASSLSSGKGTEAFF. The CDR3 DNA follows: TGTGCCAGCAGCTTAAGTTCCGGGAAAGGCACTGAAGCTTTCTTT.

The CDR3 DNA follows: TGTGCCAGCAGCCAAGCCCACGGACAGCTTTACAATGAGCAGTTCTTC. Protein: CASSQAHGQLYNEQFF. The chain combines TRBV4-2 with TRBJ2-1, with a possible D match to TRBD1 (6 bases). The CDR3 consists of 16 residues. CDR1 is LGHNA and CDR2 is YNFKEQ in the germline V gene. Between the trimmed V and J ends, which lost 1 base and 4 bases, there was a span of 14 bases.

About this clonotype itself: Given a much more abundant clone one base away, this may be a read error. J is TRBJ2-3 and V is TRBV29-1, with D perhaps TRBD1 (5 bases). Matching the DNA end better, TRBJ1-5 makes the J call doubtful. The CDR3 is made up of 15 amino acids. Germline CDR1 and CDR2: SQVTM and ANQGSEA. CDR3 residues: CSVEESSGGCDTQHF. The CDR3 DNA is TGCAGCGTTGAAGAATCGAGCGGGGGGTGCGATACGCAGCATTTT.

Turning to this clonotype: This clone may be a read error of a much larger clone one base away. The chain links TRBV2 to TRBJ2-5; D is undetermined. Germline V gene lookup returns CDR1 SNHLY and CDR2 FYNNEI. V was trimmed by 1 base and J by 11 bases, leaving 23 bases between them. This CDR3 has 16 amino acids. CDR3 protein: CASSEGAYGLYNEQYF. CDR3 bases: TGTGCCAGCAGTGAAGGGGCGTATGGGTTGTACAATGAGCAGTACTTC.

There are a few counts of this clonotype. This chain joins TRBV28 and TRBJ1-2; 9 nucleotides align to TRBD1. The J segment lost 4 bases and the V segment lost 7 bases, leaving 10 bases of the junction unmatched. CDR1 MDHEN and CDR2 SYDVKM come from the germline V gene. This CDR3 region has 15 residues. CDR3 DNA sequence: TGTGCCAGCACCAGAAGCACAGGGGGCCTCTATGGCTACACCTTC. Translation gives CASTRSTGGLYGYTF.

This clonotype was detected ten times or more. CDR3 in amino acids: CSASDRGIYNEQFF. DNA for the CDR3: TGCAGTGCTAGCGACAGGGGGATCTACAATGAGCAGTTCTTC. The chain carries TRBV20-1 and TRBJ2-1, with 9 positions matching TRBD1. The CDR3 length is 14 residues. In germline, CDR1 is DFQATT, CDR2 SNEGSKA (reference sequence). Losses at the gene ends were 3 bases for V and 3 bases for J; bases not matched to a gene: 3.

For this clonotype: A much larger clone differs by one base, so this may be a read error. The chain combines TRBV11-2 with TRBJ1-1; D might be TRBD1 (5 bases). Germline values: CDR1 SGHAT, CDR2 FQNNGV. The CDR3 has 15 amino acids. CDR3 amino acids: CASSLQEGPYTKAFF. The DNA of the CDR3 is TGTGCCAGCAGCCTCCAGGAGGGGCCGTACACTAAAGCTTTCTTT.

The chain links TRBV28 to TRBJ2-1; D gene unclear. Germline V CDR1 and CDR2: MDHEN, SYDVKM. Deletions cut 2 bases from V and 6 bases from J, with 5 bases between. The CDR3 runs 12 residues. CDR3 sequence reads: CASSLIANEQFF. The CDR3 bases are TGTGCCAGCAGTTTAATTGCCAATGAGCAGTTCTTC.

This clonotype has a handful of counts. J is TRBJ2-5 and V is TRBV7-9; D may be TRBD2 (6 bases). The CDR3 covers 16 residues. V dropped 4 bases and J dropped 1 base, with 16 bases sitting between them. Germline V gene lookup returns CDR1 SEHNR and CDR2 FQNEAQ (reference sequence). The CDR3 nucleotides are TGTGCCAGCAGCTCGGATCCGGGACTGAGCCAAGAGACCCAGTACTTC. This gives the protein CASSSDPGLSQETQYF.

Ten or more counts support this clonotype. The gene calls are TRBV11-2 and TRBJ2-4; the match to TRBD2 covers 7 bases. Germline V gene sequence: CDR1 SGHAT, CDR2 FQNNGV. After removal of 5 bases from V and 8 bases from J, the junction contained 15 bases not matched to a gene. The CDR3 is 16 residues long. CDR3 region: CASSLTERVGGDIQYF. DNA of the CDR3: TGTGCCAGCAGCCTTACCGAGCGGGTTGGGGGGGACATTCAGTACTTC.

This clonotype was detected ten times or more. The chain uses TRBV7-2 and TRBJ2-1; 8 bases are a match to TRBD2. This CDR3 comprises 14 residues. Trimming cost V 3 bases and J 9 bases; bases outside gene matches: 7. Germline V gene data show CDR1 as SGHTA and CDR2 as FQGNSA. CDR3 sequence reads: CASSLSGSGIEQFF. In DNA form, the CDR3 reads TGTGCCAGCAGCTTGAGCGGGAGTGGAATTGAGCAGTTCTTC.